These T cell receptor beta chains were read from a single sample in a study of blood T cells in healthy people across ages. TCRdb reprocessed the 5' RACE reads via MiXCR and lists one record per CDR3 protein. The profile covers around 970,000 distinct CDR3 sequences, with roughly half appearing a single time and 20% to 25% taken by the ten largest. Sequencing input: blood. These TCRs come from a woman aged 60-75 years in good health. CDR3s include the opening cysteine and the closing phenylalanine or tryptophan. Fields, in order: J gene, V gene, clone size, CDR3 protein. Size tells how often a clone was seen (once, few, many) or the class of an expanded clone, and some rows leave it out.

>TRBJ2-7|TRBV20-1|once
CSARGGLVYYEQYF
>TRBJ2-7|TRBV9|NA
CASSVGTSGSYEQYF
>NA|TRBV6-5|few
CASSYSWTGGLEQYF
>TRBJ2-5|TRBV18|many
CASSRTSGEETQYF
>TRBJ2-1|TRBV29-1|NA
CSVVAGASSYEQFF
>TRBJ2-7|TRBV3-1|NA
CASSQARLEQYF
>TRBJ1-5|TRBV6-2/TRBV6-3|NA
CASSFVINQPQHF
>TRBJ2-1|TRBV6-4|NA
CASSELAGDYNEQFF
>TRBJ2-5|TRBV5-5|NA
CASSLVGQGGQETQYF
>TRBJ2-4|TRBV20-1|once
CSATQHGTGVNIQYF